The 11 T cell receptor beta chains listed next were all sequenced from one sample in a study of shared clonotypes between healthy human individuals. Only in-frame clones appear in the TCRdb table, and some are missing; sequencing was by immunoSEQ multiplex PCR. The data hold around 2,000,000 clones, with approximately 94% observed a single time. Terminally differentiated effector memory CD45RA+ cells were left out of the naive CD8 fraction, which was CD45RO-negative and positively selected for CCR7. What was sequenced was naive CD8+ T cells from PBMCs. Source of these receptors: a man younger than 35 in good health. Some clones in this sample may be carry-over from other donors' samples.

The gene calls are TRBV6-1 and TRBJ2-5; TRBD2 aligns across 12 bases. This CDR3 has 16 amino acids. Per the germline V gene, CDR1 is MNHNS and CDR2 is SASEGT. Trimming at V came to 3 bases and at J to 4 bases, leaving 6 bases not matched to a gene. The CDR3 DNA follows: TGTGCCAGCAGTGAGACTAGCGGGAGTCAACGAGAGACCCAGTACTTC. Residues: CASSETSGSQRETQYF.

The rearrangement links TRBV7-2 to TRBJ2-1, with D unclear. Germline CDR1 SGHTA, CDR2 FQGNSA. Trimming stripped 1 base from V and 7 bases from J, with 8 bases between. This CDR3 region has 13 residues. CDR3 region: CASSLVTRNEQFF. The CDR3 DNA reads TGTGCCAGCAGCTTAGTTACTCGGAATGAGCAGTTCTTC. The full variable domain, rest sourced from reference TRBV7-2 and TRBJ2-1, is GAGVSQSPSNKVTEKGKDVELRCDPISGHTALYWYRQSLGQGLEFLIYFQGNSAPDKSGLPSDRFSAERTGGSVSTLTIQRTQQEDSAVYLCASSLVTRNEQFFGPGTRLTVL.

The genes are TRBV27 and TRBJ2-7; D tentatively reads TRBD1 or TRBD2 (6 bases each). Between the trimmed V and J ends, which lost 0 bases and 3 bases, there was a span of 12 bases. The CDR3 totals 15 residues. Germline V gene sequence: CDR1 MNHEY, CDR2 SMNVEV (reference sequence). CDR3 bases: TGTGCCAGCAGTTTATCAGGGGGGCGCGACTACGAGCAGTACTTC. Translation gives CASSLSGGRDYEQYF.

The chain uses TRBV9 and TRBJ2-7; D tentatively reads TRBD1 or TRBD2 (5 bases each). Germline V gene data show CDR1 as SGDLS and CDR2 as YYNGEE. Trimming shortened V by 4 bases and J by 3 bases, and 14 bases separated the two germline ends. CDR3 length equals 14 residues. Here the CDR3 reads CASSYGAVGYEQYF. The CDR3 DNA is TGTGCCAGCAGCTACGGGGCAGTAGGCTACGAGCAGTACTTC.

CDR3 protein: CASSPPGLTNTGELFF. The DNA for the CDR3 is TGTGCCAGCAGCCCGCCGGGTCTTACCAACACCGGGGAGCTGTTTTTT. V gene TRBV28 combines with J gene TRBJ2-2; D is ambiguous. The V end was cut by 6 bases, the J end by 2 bases, with 16 bases between. CDR3 size: 16 residues. The V gene's germline CDR1 is MDHEN and CDR2 SYDVKM.

In DNA form, the CDR3 reads TGCGCCAGCAGTCGGGGGAGGGATTACGAGCAGTACTTC. Protein: CASSRGRDYEQYF. The chain recombines TRBV4-3 with TRBJ2-7, with TRBD2 matching 7 bases. The CDR3 has 13 amino acids. The trim removed 6 bases at V and 4 bases at J, leaving 6 bases unmatched. CDR1 is LGHNA, CDR2 YSLEER, per germline.

This clone has a single count. The chain employs TRBV2 and TRBJ2-1; 9 bases map to TRBD2. Germline values: CDR1 SNHLY, CDR2 FYNNEI. The CDR3 is made up of 16 amino acids. V dropped 1 base and J dropped 5; count of bases not matched to a gene: 6. CDR3 sequence reads: CASSEVMTSGDNEQFF. CDR3 bases: TGTGCCAGCAGTGAAGTGATGACTAGCGGCGACAATGAGCAGTTCTTC.

This clone has a single count. This chain uses TRBV7-9 with TRBJ2-7, with 7 bases aligning to TRBD1. Per germline, CDR1 SEHNR and CDR2 FQNEAQ (reference sequence). This CDR3 is 13 amino acids long. V was clipped by 8 bases and J by 5 bases; unmatched bases: 9. Here the CDR3 DNA reads TGTGCCAGCTTCTCTCTACAGGGGAACGAGCAGTACTTC. Protein sequence: CASFSLQGNEQYF. Complete variable domain (other parts from reference TRBV7-9 and TRBJ2-7): DTGVSQNPRHKITKRGQNVTFRCDPISEHNRLYWYRQTLGQGPEFLTYFQNEAQLEKSRLLSDRFSAERPKGSFSTLEIQRTEQGDSAMYLCASFSLQGNEQYFGPGTRLTVT.

This clone has only one observation. The chain is built from TRBV19 and TRBJ1-1; tentative D call: TRBD1 (6 bases). Germline V CDR1 and CDR2: LNHDA, SQIVND (reference sequence). The CDR3 is 16 residues long. With 2 bases removed from V and 1 base from J, the gap between germline ends came to 14 bases. The CDR3 region has the DNA TGTGCCAGTAGTATAAGGGGACAAACCACGAACACTGAAGCTTTCTTT. Protein: CASSIRGQTTNTEAFF.

This clone was seen a few times. The chain joins TRBV28 to TRBJ1-1, with a tentative D call TRBD1 (6 bases). The CDR3 covers 12 residues. Trimming removed 6 bases at V and 3 bases at J, with 8 bases between. Germline CDR1 and CDR2: MDHEN and SYDVKM. The CDR3 sequence is CASSQGYTEAFF. CDR3 nucleotide sequence: TGTGCCAGCAGCCAGGGGTACACTGAAGCTTTCTTT.

This rearrangement joins TRBV5-4 to TRBJ1-1; tentatively, D is TRBD1 (5 bases). This CDR3 has 12 residues. The V and J ends lost 9 bases and 4 bases respectively, with 13 bases between them. Germline V gives CDR1 SGHNT, CDR2 YYREEE (reference sequence). The CDR3 protein is CATAWGLTEAFF. CDR3 DNA sequence: TGTGCCACCGCATGGGGCCTCACTGAAGCTTTCTTT.